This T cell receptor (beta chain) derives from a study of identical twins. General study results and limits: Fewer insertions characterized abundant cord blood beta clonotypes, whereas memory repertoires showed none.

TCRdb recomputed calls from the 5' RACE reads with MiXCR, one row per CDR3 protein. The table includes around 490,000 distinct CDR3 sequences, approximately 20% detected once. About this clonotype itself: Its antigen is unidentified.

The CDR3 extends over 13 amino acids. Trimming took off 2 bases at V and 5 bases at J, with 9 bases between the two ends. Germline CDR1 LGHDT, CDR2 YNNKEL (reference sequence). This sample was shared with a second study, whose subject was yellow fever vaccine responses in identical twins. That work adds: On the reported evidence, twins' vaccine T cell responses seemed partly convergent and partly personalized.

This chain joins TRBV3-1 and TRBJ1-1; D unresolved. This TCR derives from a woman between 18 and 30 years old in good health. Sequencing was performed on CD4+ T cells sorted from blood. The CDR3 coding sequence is TGTGCCAGCAGCCAAATGCAAGGAACTGAAGCTTTCTTT. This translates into CASSQMQGTEAFF.